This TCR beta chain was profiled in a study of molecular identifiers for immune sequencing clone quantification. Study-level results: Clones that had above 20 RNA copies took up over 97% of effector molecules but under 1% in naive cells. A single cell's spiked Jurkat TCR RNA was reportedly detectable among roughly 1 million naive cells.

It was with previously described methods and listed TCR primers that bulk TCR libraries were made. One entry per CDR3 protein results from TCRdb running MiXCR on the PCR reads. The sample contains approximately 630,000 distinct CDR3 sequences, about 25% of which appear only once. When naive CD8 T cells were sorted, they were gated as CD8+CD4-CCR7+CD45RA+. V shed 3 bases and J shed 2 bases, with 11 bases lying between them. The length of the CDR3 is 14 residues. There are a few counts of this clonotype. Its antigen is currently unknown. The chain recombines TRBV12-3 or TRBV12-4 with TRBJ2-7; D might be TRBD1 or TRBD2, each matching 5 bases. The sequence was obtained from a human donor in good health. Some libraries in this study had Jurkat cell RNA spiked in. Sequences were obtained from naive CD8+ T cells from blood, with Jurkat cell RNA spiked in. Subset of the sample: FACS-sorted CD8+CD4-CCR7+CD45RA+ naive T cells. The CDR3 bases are TGTGCCAGCAGTTTTGGGGGTCTAACCTACGAGCAGTACTTC. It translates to CASSFGGLTYEQYF.